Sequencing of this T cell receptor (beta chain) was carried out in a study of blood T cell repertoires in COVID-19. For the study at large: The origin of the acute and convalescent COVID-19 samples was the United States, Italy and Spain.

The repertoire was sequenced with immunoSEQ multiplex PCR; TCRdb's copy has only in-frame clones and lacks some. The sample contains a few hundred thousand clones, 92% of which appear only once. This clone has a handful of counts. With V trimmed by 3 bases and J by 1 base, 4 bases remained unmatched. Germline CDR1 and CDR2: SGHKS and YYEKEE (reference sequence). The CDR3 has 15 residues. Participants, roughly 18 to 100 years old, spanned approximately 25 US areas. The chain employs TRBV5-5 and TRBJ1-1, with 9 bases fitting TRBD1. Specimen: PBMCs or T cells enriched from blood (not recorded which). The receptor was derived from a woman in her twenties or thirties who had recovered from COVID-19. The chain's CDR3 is CASSSTGGSNTEAFF. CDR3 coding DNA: TGTGCCAGCAGCTCGACAGGGGGTTCGAACACTGAAGCTTTCTTT.